What follows are 29 T cell receptor beta chains derived from one specimen sequenced in a study of vaccination effects on CD4 cells after COVID-19. Profiled with immunoSEQ multiplex PCR; TCRdb holds only in-frame clones, not every one. Of tens of thousands of clones in the sample, about three fifths were seen once. Expansion with viral peptide pools was applied to antigen-specific CD4+ T cells by the ViraFEST assay prior to sequencing. Following culture for around 9 days, CD4+ T cells were isolated. Having tested negative for nucleocapsid antibodies, the vaccine recipients showed no prior SARS-CoV-2 infection. Their antigens remain unidentified. This material consisted of CD4+ T cells from PBMCs cultured with HCoV-OC43 spike peptides, taken before COVID-19 vaccination. As for subset: HCoV-OC43 spike overlapping peptide pool stimulation. The source is a human donor who received a COVID-19 vaccine.

The chain is built from TRBV18 and TRBJ2-7, with 8 bases matching TRBD1. CDR1 is KGHSH, CDR2 LQKENI, per germline. The V and J ends lost 4 bases and 4 bases, in that order; junction bases with no gene match: 6. CDR3 length: 14 amino acids. As DNA, the CDR3 is TGTGCCAGCTCACTGCCGGACAGGGTTTACGAGCAGTACTTC. The encoded protein is CASSLPDRVYEQYF.

The J gene is TRBJ2-2, the V gene TRBV11-3, with 7 positions matching TRBD2. V lost 0 bases, J lost 3 bases, and 4 bases stayed unmatched. Germline loops: CDR1 SGHNT, CDR2 YENEEA. CDR3 length: 16 residues. The CDR3 coding sequence is TGTGCCAGCAGCTTAGATGGGGGGGATCACACCGGGGAGCTGTTTTTT. This gives the protein CASSLDGGDHTGELFF.

The V gene is TRBV7-9, the J gene TRBJ2-2; possible D gene TRBD1, 6 bases. This CDR3 has 14 amino acids. The germline V and J ends were trimmed by 5 bases and 6 bases, with 13 bases remaining between them. Per germline, CDR1 SEHNR and CDR2 FQNEAQ (reference sequence). The CDR3 DNA is TGTGCCAGCAGCGTACAGGGTAGGGCCGGGGAGCTGTTTTTT. The encoded protein is CASSVQGRAGELFF.

The chain joins TRBV6-1 to TRBJ2-5; TRBD2 might be the D (6 bases). The CDR3 runs to 14 residues. Per germline, CDR1 MNHNS and CDR2 SASEGT. Deletions cut 2 bases from V and 5 bases from J, with 12 bases between. CDR3 loop: CASSEMRDRETQYF. CDR3 DNA sequence: TGTGCCAGCAGTGAAATGCGGGATAGGGAGACCCAGTACTTC.

The rearrangement links TRBV6-5 to TRBJ2-1, with 9 bases that match TRBD2. Unmatched junction bases numbered 6, after V lost 5 bases and J lost 7 bases. The CDR3 contains 14 residues. Germline CDR1 reads MNHEY; CDR2 reads SVGAGI. CDR3 coding DNA: TGTGCCAGCAGTACGGGACTAGCATGGAATGAGCAGTTCTTC. Its protein is CASSTGLAWNEQFF.

This clone was recorded only once. The chain couples TRBV19 to TRBJ1-1; a possible D gene is TRBD1 (6 bases). The CDR3 is 13 residues long. V lost 7 bases and J lost 5, with 14 bases in between. Germline V CDR1 and CDR2: LNHDA, SQIVND (reference sequence). CDR3 sequence: CASTWQRGTEAFF. The CDR3, as DNA: TGTGCCAGTACCTGGCAGAGGGGGACTGAAGCTTTCTTT.

This sequence joins TRBV5-1 and TRBJ1-4, with D tentatively TRBD1 (5 bases). Germline V gives CDR1 SGHRS, CDR2 YFSETQ. Between the trimmed V and J ends, which lost 4 bases and 5 bases, there was a span of 18 bases. The CDR3 sequence is 16 residues long. CDR3 loop: CASSPGTGRANEKLFF. The DNA of the CDR3 is TGCGCCAGCAGCCCAGGGACCGGGCGGGCGAATGAAAAACTGTTTTTT.

The chain employs TRBV5-5 and TRBJ1-1; D is unresolved. The germline V and J ends were trimmed by 0 bases and 1 base, with 10 bases remaining between them. Germline V lookup: CDR1 SGHKS, CDR2 YYEKEE (reference sequence). The CDR3 loop spans 15 amino acids. In DNA form, the CDR3 reads TGTGCCAGCAGCTTGGGTAACACCCAGAACACTGAAGCTTTCTTT. It codes for CASSLGNTQNTEAFF.

J is TRBJ1-2 and V is TRBV19; D gene unclear. This CDR3 has 19 amino acids. Trimming took off 8 bases at V and 8 bases at J, with 36 bases between the two ends. Germline V CDR1 and CDR2: LNHDA, SQIVND (reference sequence). For the CDR3, the DNA is TGTGCCAGTTACCAATTCAGTAGGCCCCATCCTGTATCGGGATCGGGCTACACCTTC. It specifies CASYQFSRPHPVSGSGYTF.

The rearrangement uses TRBV19 and TRBJ2-7; 10 bases line up with TRBD1. Germline loops: CDR1 LNHDA, CDR2 SQIVND (reference sequence). V shed 5 bases, J shed 3 bases, and the junction held 10 bases outside the gene matches. The CDR3 is 16 residues long. The CDR3 sequence: CASSPSLTGGLYEQYF. The CDR3 DNA follows: TGTGCCAGTAGTCCCTCTCTGACAGGGGGCCTCTACGAGCAGTACTTC.

This sequence joins TRBV6-5 and TRBJ2-2; 8 bases match TRBD1. The length of the CDR3 is 16 residues. Germline CDR1 reads MNHEY; CDR2 reads SVGAGI. V lost 0 bases and J lost 8; bases outside the gene matches: 8. CDR3 nucleotides: TGTGCCAGCAGTTACTCGAATCACAGGGGGGCTGGGGAGCTGTTTTTT. This translates into CASSYSNHRGAGELFF.

The chain employs TRBV7-9 and TRBJ2-1; maybe TRBD2 (5 bases). Germline lookup yields CDR1 SEHNR and CDR2 FQNEAQ (reference sequence). This CDR3 is 17 amino acids long. V was trimmed by 7 bases and J by 9 bases, leaving 28 bases between them. The CDR3 coding sequence is TGTGCCAGCACCCTCCCCCTTCTAGCCCCCTTGAGTGGTGAGCAGTTCTTC. Protein sequence: CASTLPLLAPLSGEQFF. The complete variable domain, with remaining parts taken from reference TRBV7-9 and TRBJ2-1, reads DTGVSQNPRHKITKRGQNVTFRCDPISEHNRLYWYRQTLGQGPEFLTYFQNEAQLEKSRLLSDRFSAERPKGSFSTLEIQRTEQGDSAMYLCASTLPLLAPLSGEQFFGPGTRLTVL.

The genes are TRBV6-5 and TRBJ1-4; perhaps TRBD1 as D (5 bases). The V gene's germline CDR1 is MNHEY and CDR2 SVGAGI. Trimming cost V 6 bases and J 0 bases, with 8 bases left between them. The CDR3 is 14 amino acids. The chain's CDR3 is CASSLTATNEKLFF. In nucleotides, the CDR3 is TGTGCCAGCAGCCTGACAGCAACTAATGAAAAACTGTTTTTT.

The chain links TRBV11-2 to TRBJ1-1, with D tentatively TRBD1 (5 bases). The CDR3 contains 14 residues. CDR1 is SGHAT and CDR2 is FQNNGV in the germline V gene. V was pared by 1 base and J by 8 bases, with 14 bases between. DNA of the CDR3: TGTGCCAGCAGCTTAGCGGGGGTAGGCGCCGAAGCTTTCTTT. It encodes CASSLAGVGAEAFF.

The chain recombines TRBV7-2 with TRBJ2-1, with D perhaps TRBD1 or TRBD2 (6 bases each). The CDR3 is 14 residues long. CDR1 is SGHTA and CDR2 is FQGNSA in the germline V gene. Trimming shortened V by 8 bases and J by 3 bases, and 14 bases separated the two germline ends. CDR3 residues: CASARGESYNEQFF. The DNA of the CDR3 is TGTGCCAGCGCTAGGGGGGAGAGCTACAATGAGCAGTTCTTC. The full variable domain, in which reference TRBV7-2 and TRBJ2-1 provide the parts outside the CDR3, is GAGVSQSPSNKVTEKGKDVELRCDPISGHTALYWYRQSLGQGLEFLIYFQGNSAPDKSGLPSDRFSAERTGGSVSTLTIQRTQQEDSAVYLCASARGESYNEQFFGPGTRLTVL.

The chain uses TRBV7-9 and TRBJ2-5; unclear D gene. The ends were cut back, 0 bases at V and 2 bases at J, with 10 bases in the middle. The germline gives CDR1 SEHNR, CDR2 FQNEAQ (reference sequence). CDR3 length: 15 residues. CDR3 nucleotide sequence: TGTGCCAGCAGCTTAGCGATATTTTTACAAGAGACCCAGTACTTC. Protein product: CASSLAIFLQETQYF.

V gene TRBV24-1 combines with J gene TRBJ2-3, with D perhaps TRBD1 (6 bases). Germline V gene lookup returns CDR1 KGHDR and CDR2 SFDVKD. The CDR3 has 13 residues. Deletions cut 8 bases from V and 2 bases from J, with 10 bases between. CDR3 in amino acids: CATKDSNTDTQYF. The CDR3 DNA reads TGTGCCACCAAGGACAGCAACACAGATACGCAGTATTTT.

This clone was seen only a few times. The rearrangement links TRBV5-1 to TRBJ1-1, with 9 bases identical to TRBD1. Germline CDR1 is SGHRS and CDR2 is YFSETQ. V lost 4 bases and J lost 0; bases outside the gene matches: 7. The CDR3 consists of 16 residues. The CDR3 nucleotides read TGCGCCAGCAGCCTTACAGGGGGCGCGGTGAACACTGAAGCTTTCTTT. It codes for CASSLTGGAVNTEAFF.

The V call is TRBV6-5, the J call TRBJ2-1, with 9 bases identical to TRBD2. CDR3 length: 14 amino acids. V trimming: 8 bases; J trimming: 2 bases; junction bases outside the gene matches: 4. Germline V CDR1 and CDR2: MNHEY, SVGAGI. The CDR3 spells CASSSGNTYNEQFF. The CDR3 DNA sequence: TGTGCCAGCTCTAGCGGGAATACCTACAATGAGCAGTTCTTC.

The rearrangement links TRBV6-1 to TRBJ2-1, with D possibly TRBD1 on 5 matching bases. The V and J ends lost 3 bases and 0 bases respectively, with 12 bases between them. Germline CDR1 is MNHNS and CDR2 is SASEGT. This CDR3 region has 16 residues. CDR3 bases: TGTGCCAGCAGTGATTGGGGCAGGATCTCCTACAATGAGCAGTTCTTC. Translating gives CASSDWGRISYNEQFF.

This clone was seen only once. The chain joins TRBV18 to TRBJ2-5; D might be TRBD1 (5 bases). V lost 0 bases and J lost 1, with 12 bases in between. The germline CDR1 and CDR2 sequences are KGHSH and LQKENI. CDR3 size: 16 residues. CDR3 in amino acids: CASSPPGKGIQETQYF. The CDR3 DNA is TGTGCCAGCTCACCACCAGGGAAGGGGATCCAAGAGACCCAGTACTTC.

The rearrangement links TRBV2 to TRBJ1-5; no reliable D call. The germline V and J ends were trimmed by 6 bases and 0 bases, with 6 bases remaining between them. This CDR3 is built from 13 residues. CDR1 SNHLY and CDR2 FYNNEI come from the germline V gene. CDR3 loop: CASRIYSNQPQHF. In DNA, the CDR3 is TGTGCCAGCAGGATTTATAGCAATCAGCCCCAGCATTTT.

V and J are TRBV5-4 and TRBJ2-5; TRBD1 matches 10 bases. Per germline, CDR1 SGHNT and CDR2 YYREEE (reference sequence). Trimming cost V 3 bases and J 3 bases; bases outside gene matches: 2. This CDR3 spans 14 amino acids. CDR3 region: CASSWTGGEETQYF. DNA of the CDR3: TGTGCCAGCAGCTGGACAGGGGGTGAAGAGACCCAGTACTTC.

This clone was recorded a few times. V is TRBV27 and J is TRBJ1-6, with 8 bases identical to TRBD1. With V trimmed by 5 bases and J by 9 bases, 9 bases remained unmatched. There are 15 residues in the CDR3. Germline values: CDR1 MNHEY, CDR2 SMNVEV (reference sequence). The CDR3: CASSQAQGVRSPLHF. In nucleotides, the CDR3 is TGTGCCAGCAGTCAAGCACAGGGGGTGCGTTCACCCCTCCACTTT.

The chain carries TRBV15 and TRBJ1-6; 8 bases map to TRBD1. The CDR3 has 16 amino acids. CDR1 and CDR2 from the germline V gene are LNHNV and YYDKDF (reference sequence). V lost 0 bases, J lost 6 bases, and 4 bases stayed unmatched. The CDR3 DNA reads as TGTGCCACCAGCAGAGAGCGGGACAGGCTTAATTCACCCCTCCACTTT. Translating it yields CATSRERDRLNSPLHF.

This sequence joins TRBV7-9 and TRBJ2-1; 13 nucleotides line up with TRBD2. The CDR3 contains 19 residues. The junction had 9 bases not matched to a gene; V was cut back by 1 base and J by 3 bases. Germline values: CDR1 SEHNR, CDR2 FQNEAQ (reference sequence). CDR3 in amino acids: CASSLGGTTSGGSYNEQFF. The DNA of the CDR3 is TGTGCCAGCAGCTTAGGGGGGACGACTAGCGGGGGGAGCTACAATGAGCAGTTCTTC.

This clone has just one count. This CDR3 reads CASRSTGTSNEKLFF. The DNA of the CDR3 is TGCGCCAGCAGGTCGACAGGGACTTCTAATGAAAAACTGTTTTTT. The J gene is TRBJ1-4, the V gene TRBV5-1, with 7 bases matching TRBD1. The CDR3 contains 15 residues. In germline, CDR1 is SGHRS, CDR2 YFSETQ. J was trimmed by 3 bases and V by 5 bases; bases with no gene match: 7.

The rearrangement uses TRBV30 and TRBJ2-7; weak D call: TRBD1 (5 bases). Germline CDR1 is GTSNPN and CDR2 is SVGIG (reference sequence). The CDR3 covers 13 residues. V lost 0 bases to trimming and J lost 5 bases, with 11 bases between them. The CDR3 DNA is TGTGCCTGGAGTGTGGGGCAGGGTGACGAGCAGTACTTC. This encodes CAWSVGQGDEQYF. Looking up the rest from reference TRBV30 and TRBJ2-7 gives the full variable domain: SQTIHQWPATLVQPVGSPLSLECTVEGTSNPNLYWYRQAAGRGLQLLFYSVGIGQISSEVPQNLSASRPQDRQFILSSKKLLLSDSGFYLCAWSVGQGDEQYFGPGTRLTVT.

This clone was seen a few times. In DNA form, the CDR3 reads TGTGCCAGCAGCGGACAGGGGGGGAACACTGAAGCTTTCTTT. Protein product: CASSGQGGNTEAFF. The chain couples TRBV7-9 to TRBJ1-1; 10 bases map to TRBD1. Unmatched junction bases numbered 1, after V lost 5 bases and J lost 1 base. The CDR3 is made up of 14 amino acids. Germline V gives CDR1 SEHNR, CDR2 FQNEAQ (reference sequence).